Listed here are 11 T cell receptor beta chains from one sample, sequenced in a study of T cell clonality in common variable immunodeficiency. TCRdb keeps only in-frame clones here, not all; method: immunoSEQ multiplex PCR. Observed in the sample are under 50,000 clones, none of them singletons. The sample was peripheral blood mononuclear cells. Source of these receptors: a person between 18 and 75 years old in good health.

The sample holds many counts of this clone. The CDR3 end lies 3 residues beyond the end of the read and is filled in from the germline J gene. The chain is built from TRBV28 and TRBJ2-5; 8 positions match TRBD1. CDR3 length: 16 residues. With V trimmed by 2 bases and J by 5 bases, 10 bases remained unmatched. The V gene's germline CDR1 is MDHEN and CDR2 SYDVKM. The CDR3 loop is CASSLGGQGDKETQYF. The sequenced CDR3 bases are TGTGCCAGCAGTTTAGGCGGACAGGGCGATAAGGAGACC.

This clone appeared many times. The observed sequence ends 3 residues before the CDR3 terminus, with the missing tail filled in from the germline J gene. V gene TRBV12-3 or TRBV12-4 combines with J gene TRBJ2-4; TRBD1 matches at 9 bases. This CDR3 spans 18 amino acids. Trimming took 5 bases from V and 0 from J; bases not matched to a gene: 11. CDR3: CASSTGTGPMGAKNIQYF. The covered CDR3 bases are TGTGCCAGCAGTACCGGGACAGGGCCCATGGGAGCCAAAAACATT.

Many counts were recorded for this clone. The read falls 3 residues short of the CDR3 end, and the missing part is taken from the germline J gene. This chain connects TRBV2 to TRBJ2-7; 12 nucleotides align to TRBD1. The CDR3 is 15 amino acids. Germline CDR1 and CDR2: SNHLY and FYNNEI. The trim removed 10 bases at V and 6 bases at J, leaving 13 bases unmatched. CDR3: CATSPPGQGAREQYF. The covered CDR3 bases are TGTGCCACCTCACCCCCGGGACAGGGGGCGCGCGAG.

This clone was recorded many times. The read terminates 3 residues ahead of where the CDR3 ends, so the germline J gene completes it. This sequence joins TRBV4-1 and TRBJ2-5; the D is unclear. The CDR3 runs to 16 residues. The V end was cut by 0 bases, the J end by 4 bases, with 15 bases between. Germline values: CDR1 MGHRA, CDR2 YSYEKL. CDR3 amino acids: CASSQDGNNLPETQYF. Incomplete CDR3 DNA: TGCGCCAGCAGCCAAGATGGTAACAACCTTCCAGAGACC.

This clone has at least ten counts. The read ends 3 residues before the CDR3 terminus; that terminus is restored from the germline J gene. The rearrangement links TRBV12-3 or TRBV12-4 to TRBJ2-2; a possible D gene is TRBD1 (5 bases). Trimming left V 6 bases short and J 4 bases short, with 15 bases between. The CDR3 runs to 15 residues. The CDR3 bases that were read are TGTGCCAGCAGCCACGTAGGGGCGAGCACCGGGGAG. This translates into CASSHVGASTGE. The full CDR3 is CASSHVGASTGELFF.

This clone appeared many times. The read ends 3 residues shy of where the CDR3 ends; the end is completed using the germline J gene. The rearrangement joins TRBV7-9 to TRBJ1-4, with 7 bases fitting TRBD1. CDR3 length: 14 amino acids. Germline V gene lookup returns CDR1 SEHNR and CDR2 FQNEAQ (reference sequence). The CDR3 loop is CASSLEGVGTELFF. CDR3 DNA, as far as it was read: TGTGCCAGCAGCTTAGAGGGGGTTGGGACAGAA.

On this clone itself: Read data end 3 residues before the CDR3 end; the end is taken from the germline J gene. The rearrangement uses TRBV19 and TRBJ2-2; 9 bases map to TRBD1. This CDR3 comprises 14 residues. The trim removed 7 bases at V and 3 bases at J, leaving 3 bases unmatched. Per germline, CDR1 LNHDA and CDR2 SQIVND (reference sequence). The DNA read from the CDR3 is TGTGCCAGTAACGACAGGGGGGACACCGGGGAG. Protein sequence: CASNDRGDTGE. The CDR3 in its entirety is CASNDRGDTGELFF.

The table lists this clone with many counts. The read finishes 3 residues shy of the CDR3 end, and the germline J gene is used to complete it. The gene calls are TRBV20-1 and TRBJ2-7, with D unclear. Germline V gene data show CDR1 as DFQATT and CDR2 as SNEGSKA (reference sequence). The V gene lost 5 bases and the J gene lost 0 bases, with 8 bases spanning the gap. The CDR3 sequence is 12 residues long. CDR3 sequence: CSAGPSSYEQYF. The covered CDR3 bases are TGCAGTGCTGGGCCGAGCTCCTACGAG.

The table lists this clone with many counts. The read terminates 3 residues ahead of where the CDR3 ends, so the germline J gene completes it. The chain joins TRBV19 to TRBJ1-2, with 11 bases aligning to TRBD1. There are 16 residues in the CDR3. J lost 1 base, V lost 6 bases, and 7 bases had no gene match. Germline CDR1 and CDR2: LNHDA and SQIVND (reference sequence). The sequenced part of the CDR3 DNA is TGTGCCAGTAGCCGGACAGGGGGCGCATTTAACTATGGC. Translated: CASSRTGGAFNYG. The full CDR3 protein reads CASSRTGGAFNYGYTF. The complete variable domain, with remaining parts taken from reference TRBV19 and TRBJ1-2, reads DGGITQSPKYLFRKEGQNVTLSCEQNLNHDAMYWYRQDPGQGLRLIYYSQIVNDFQKGDIAEGYSVSREKKESFPLTVTSAQKNPTAFYLCASSRTGGAFNYGYTFGSGTRLTVV.

Ten or more counts support this clone. The CDR3 end lies 3 residues beyond the end of the read and is filled in from the germline J gene. The chain employs TRBV27 and TRBJ2-7; TRBD1 is a possible D gene (7 bases). The CDR3 sequence is 13 residues long. The V gene's germline CDR1 is MNHEY and CDR2 SMNVEV (reference sequence). Trimming took 9 bases from V and 2 from J, leaving 14 bases between them. The CDR3 sequence is CASGGTAAYEQYF. CDR3 DNA (partial): TGTGCCAGTGGGGGGACAGCAGCCTACGAG.

In its sample, this clone was seen many times. The missing CDR3 end, 3 residues past where the read stops, is filled in from the germline J gene. The rearrangement links TRBV10-3 to TRBJ1-1, with 12 nucleotides matching TRBD1. J lost 1 base, V lost 6 bases, and 0 bases had no gene match. CDR1 and CDR2 (germline): ENHRY, SYGVKD. The CDR3 is 14 residues long. This chain's CDR3 is CAIRGQGANTEAFF. Incomplete CDR3 DNA: TGTGCCATCAGGGGACAGGGGGCGAACACTGAA.